This T cell receptor beta chain originates from a study of T cells in Graves' hyperthyroidism and ophthalmopathy. V was pared by 5 bases and J by 7 bases, with 24 bases between. The CDR3 has 16 amino acids. The germline V gene encodes CDR1 DFQATT and CDR2 SNEGSKA (reference sequence). This clonotype was counted only a few times. There were TCR beta CDR3 regions amplified from RNA transcripts. RT-PCR in the first round (using the HTBI primer set) targeted the TCR CDR3. Using its own MiXCR run on the multiplex PCR reads, TCRdb lists one record per CDR3 protein. The data show roughly 380,000 distinct CDR3 sequences, about 15% seen once.

What was sequenced was blood. The TCR was taken from a woman aged 60 to 75 with Graves' hyperthyroidism. The chain joins TRBV20-1 to TRBJ2-1; tentatively, D is TRBD2 (6 bases). The CDR3 spells CSAGDTRGLYQNEQFF. DNA of the CDR3: TGCAGTGCTGGCGATACTAGGGGACTCTACCAGAATGAGCAGTTCTTC.